The T cell receptor beta chain described here comes from a study of T cell repertoires in cytomegalovirus infection (dated by TCRdb to the late 2010s). For context, the study as a whole: The peptide stimulations were aimed at well-studied HLA-B-restricted epitopes as well as recently identified HLA-C-restricted CMV epitopes, whose presentation resists viral immunomodulation. The HLA type of each donor mattered for the analysis, because public TCR beta signatures pointed to carriage of CMV infection along with the matching HLA type. General findings and caveats noted by the study authors: The ex vivo response was dominated by HLA-C-restricted CMV-specific TCR beta clonotypes, which also provided the single most frequent clonotype in two of eight donors. Cumulative frequency of public TCR beta family members discriminated carriers of CMV infection plus the relevant HLA type in this cohort and an independent approximately 350-donor cohort.

The sample's treatment or condition label is to be understood as: in vitro stimulation with specific CMV peptide epitopes to enrich CMV-specific T cells. As encoded in the germline V gene, CDR1 is MNHEY while CDR2 is SVGAGI. The V end loses 2 bases and the J end loses 5 bases, and a stretch of 9 bases separates them. The CDR3 runs 13 residues from the cysteine to the phenylalanine. Just the 39-base CDR3 DNA is kept, in frame starting at base 1. About this clonotype itself: It has no known antigen specificity. Base qualities are not recorded, but no much larger clone differs from it by a single base.

TCRdb records Illumina HiSeq 1500 as the sequencer. TCRdb reprocessed the public reads (quality trimming at Q25 with fastp, clone calling with MiXCR) and kept in-frame beta chains. Merged by CDR3 protein, the rows form single entries marked with the most common genes and DNA. A total of 450,000 to 600,000 distinct CDR3 sequences appear in this sample, 30% to 35% of them only once. In total, the top ten clones hold roughly 17% of the sample. The chain is made from TRBV6-5 and TRBJ1-1; a tentative D match to TRBD1 spans 6 bases. This specimen was cultured PBMCs, taken from culture after CMV antigen stimulation. The clonotype originates from a human donor in good health (CMV status not recorded). Some clones in this sample may be carry-over from other donors' samples. The DNA is as follows: TGTGCCAGCAGTTACGGGACACTGACTGAAGCTTTCTTT. Translation gives CASSYGTLTEAFF.